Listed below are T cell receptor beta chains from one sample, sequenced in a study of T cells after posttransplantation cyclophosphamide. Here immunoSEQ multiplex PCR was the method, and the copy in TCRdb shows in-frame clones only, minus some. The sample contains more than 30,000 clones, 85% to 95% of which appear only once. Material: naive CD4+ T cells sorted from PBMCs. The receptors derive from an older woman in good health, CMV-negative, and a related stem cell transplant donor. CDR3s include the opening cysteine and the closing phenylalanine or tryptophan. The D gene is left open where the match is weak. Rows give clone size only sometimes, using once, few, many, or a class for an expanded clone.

DNA: TGTGCCAGTCGGGTGGCGTCGACCTACGAGCAGTACTTC
CDR3: CASRVASTYEQYF
D: NA
J: TRBJ2-7
V: TRBV6-6
size: NA

DNA: TGTGCCAGCAGCTTAGATTCACAGGGGGCGAACACCGGGGAGCTGTTTTTT
CDR3: CASSLDSQGANTGELFF
D: TRBD1
J: TRBJ2-2
V: TRBV11-2
size: NA

DNA: TGTGCCAGCAGCCCACCGGGGCGGGAGGTTGAGACCCAGTACTTC
CDR3: CASSPPGREVETQYF
D: TRBD2
J: TRBJ2-5
V: TRBV6-5
size: NA

DNA: TGCGCCAGCAGCTTAGGGACTAGCGGGAGCCTTGAGCAGTTCTTC
CDR3: CASSLGTSGSLEQFF
D: TRBD2
J: TRBJ2-1
V: TRBV5-1
size: NA

DNA: TGTGCCAGTAGTACAACAGGGCCTTTCTACAATGAGCAGTTCTTC
CDR3: CASSTTGPFYNEQFF
D: NA
J: TRBJ2-1
V: TRBV19
size: NA

DNA: TGCGCCAGCAGCCAACGGGACTCCGGAGTATACAATGAGCAGTTCTTC
CDR3: CASSQRDSGVYNEQFF
D: NA
J: TRBJ2-1
V: TRBV5-1
size: NA

DNA: TGTGCCAGCAGTTTCGGACAGGGGGCATCGGGCTACACCTTC
CDR3: CASSFGQGASGYTF
D: TRBD1
J: TRBJ1-2
V: TRBV6-6
size: NA

DNA: TGTGCCAGCAGCAAATTTATCCGGGACAGGTCGAACACTGAAGCTTTCTTT
CDR3: CASSKFIRDRSNTEAFF
D: NA
J: TRBJ1-1
V: TRBV21-1
size: NA

DNA: TGTGCCAGCAGCGTGAGGCAAATCAACACCGGGGAGCTGTTTTTT
CDR3: CASSVRQINTGELFF
D: NA
J: TRBJ2-2
V: TRBV9
size: NA

DNA: TGCAGCTATGCCGACAGGGGGGCTGGAAACACCATATATTTT
CDR3: CSYADRGAGNTIYF
D: TRBD1
J: TRBJ1-3
V: TRBV29-1
size: NA

DNA: TGTGCCAGCAGCAAAGTACCGGGACTAGGGTTCTACGAGCAGTACTTC
CDR3: CASSKVPGLGFYEQYF
D: TRBD2
J: TRBJ2-7
V: TRBV14
size: NA

DNA: TGCGCCACCAGCCCCCTTTATGGGGGAGGTTCGAATGAGCAGTTCTTC
CDR3: CATSPLYGGGSNEQFF
D: NA
J: TRBJ2-1
V: TRBV15
size: NA

DNA: TGCGCCAGCAGACGGGAAACGAACACCGGGGAGCTGTTTTTT
CDR3: CASRRETNTGELFF
D: NA
J: TRBJ2-2
V: TRBV5-1
size: few

DNA: TGTGCCAGCTCACCATTGCCCCCCACGGGGGAGACCCAGTACTTC
CDR3: CASSPLPPTGETQYF
D: NA
J: TRBJ2-5
V: TRBV18
size: NA

DNA: TGTGCCAGCAGCGTAGGCTCTAGCGGGAGGACAGATACGCAGTATTTT
CDR3: CASSVGSSGRTDTQYF
D: TRBD2
J: TRBJ2-3
V: TRBV9
size: NA

DNA: TGTGCCAGCCGAAGAGAGGGGGCCTACGAGCAGTACTTC
CDR3: CASRREGAYEQYF
D: NA
J: TRBJ2-7
V: TRBV2
size: few

DNA: TGTGCCAGCACTCTCCCGTATTCTAGCGGGAGGTTATTGGACTTC
CDR3: CASTLPYSSGRLLDF
D: TRBD2
J: TRBJ2-5
V: TRBV28
size: NA

DNA: TGTGCCAGCACGCACAGGGGATCGATGAACTATGGCTACACCTTC
CDR3: CASTHRGSMNYGYTF
D: TRBD1
J: TRBJ1-2
V: TRBV7-3
size: NA

DNA: TGTGCCAGCAGCCCGCGGGGTGTGAGGAACACTGAAGCTTTCTTT
CDR3: CASSPRGVRNTEAFF
D: NA
J: TRBJ1-1
V: TRBV7-6
size: NA

DNA: TGCGCCAGCAGCTTGTGGACAGAGTACACTGAAGCTTTCTTT
CDR3: CASSLWTEYTEAFF
D: NA
J: TRBJ1-1
V: TRBV5-1
size: NA

DNA: TGTGCCAGCAGCCCCGGGACAGGGGGGGGACAGCCCCAGCATTTT
CDR3: CASSPGTGGGQPQHF
D: TRBD1
J: TRBJ1-5
V: TRBV28
size: NA

DNA: TGTGCCAGCAAGCGGGAGTCGGGCACAGATACGCAGTATTTT
CDR3: CASKRESGTDTQYF
D: TRBD2
J: TRBJ2-3
V: TRBV2
size: NA

DNA: TGCGCCAGCAGCTTGGTAGGGGGCAATCAGCCCCAGCATTTT
CDR3: CASSLVGGNQPQHF
D: NA
J: TRBJ1-5
V: TRBV5-1
size: NA

DNA: TGTGCCAGCAGCCCCCCGGGGTACGAGCAGTACTTC
CDR3: CASSPPGYEQYF
D: NA
J: TRBJ2-7
V: TRBV11-2
size: NA

DNA: TGTGCCACCAGCCCGCCGAGGCGTCCCGGAGGTCGAGAGACCCAGTACTTC
CDR3: CATSPPRRPGGRETQYF
D: NA
J: TRBJ2-5
V: TRBV15
size: NA

DNA: TGCGCCAGCAGCTTGGCAGCGAAAATGGACACAGATACGCAGTATTTT
CDR3: CASSLAAKMDTDTQYF
D: NA
J: TRBJ2-3
V: TRBV5-1
size: NA

DNA: TGCGCCAGCAGCCTGACAGGGGGCTCATCCTCTTACGAGCAGTACTTC
CDR3: CASSLTGGSSSYEQYF
D: TRBD1
J: TRBJ2-7
V: TRBV5-1
size: NA

DNA: TGTGCCAGCCGGCGGCAAGCGGGAGAAAACTACGAGCAGTACTTC
CDR3: CASRRQAGENYEQYF
D: TRBD2
J: TRBJ2-7
V: TRBV6-1
size: NA

DNA: TGTGCCAGCAGCCGCAAGACTAGCCTAAACACCGGGGAGCTGTTTTTT
CDR3: CASSRKTSLNTGELFF
D: TRBD2
J: TRBJ2-2
V: TRBV7-3
size: NA

DNA: TGTGCCAGCAGCTTGGTTAGTAGCGGGAGCCCGGATACGCAGTATTTT
CDR3: CASSLVSSGSPDTQYF
D: TRBD2
J: TRBJ2-3
V: TRBV5-4
size: NA

DNA: TGTGCCAGCAGCCCCTTCCGGGACAACTCCTACGAGCAGTACTTC
CDR3: CASSPFRDNSYEQYF
D: NA
J: TRBJ2-7
V: TRBV5-6
size: NA

DNA: TGTGCCAGCAGCTTAGCGGGAGACACAGATACGCAGTATTTT
CDR3: CASSLAGDTDTQYF
D: TRBD2
J: TRBJ2-3
V: TRBV7-3
size: NA

DNA: TGCGCCAGCAGCCAAGCCGGGACAGCAAATTCACCCCTCCACTTT
CDR3: CASSQAGTANSPLHF
D: TRBD1
J: TRBJ1-6
V: TRBV4-3
size: NA

DNA: TGTGCCAGCAGTTACAGGGGGAGCACAGATACGCAGTATTTT
CDR3: CASSYRGSTDTQYF
D: NA
J: TRBJ2-3
V: TRBV6-5
size: NA

DNA: TGCGCCAGCAGCGCTCTTAGGGAGGCCGGGGAGCTGTTTTTT
CDR3: CASSALREAGELFF
D: NA
J: TRBJ2-2
V: TRBV5-1
size: NA

DNA: TGCGCCAGCAGCCTGTTACTAGCTGCCTACAATGAGCAGTTCTTC
CDR3: CASSLLLAAYNEQFF
D: NA
J: TRBJ2-1
V: TRBV4-3
size: NA

DNA: TGTGCCACCTCCTGGGGGCGCGCTAATGAAAAACTGTTTTTT
CDR3: CATSWGRANEKLFF
D: NA
J: TRBJ1-4
V: TRBV2
size: NA

DNA: TGTGCCAGCAGTTACTCGAGGTATCCTTCATACGAGCAGTACTTC
CDR3: CASSYSRYPSYEQYF
D: NA
J: TRBJ2-7
V: TRBV6-6
size: NA

DNA: TGTGCCAGCAGCCCCCGGCGGCCGGGGTCACCCCTCCACTTT
CDR3: CASSPRRPGSPLHF
D: NA
J: TRBJ1-6
V: TRBV7-2
size: NA

DNA: TGTGCCAGCAGCAGGGGACAGGGGGATACGGCCCAGTACTTC
CDR3: CASSRGQGDTAQYF
D: TRBD1
J: TRBJ2-5
V: TRBV6-6
size: NA

DNA: TGTGCCAGCAGGGAACAGGGCTACGAGCAGTACTTC
CDR3: CASREQGYEQYF
D: NA
J: TRBJ2-7
V: TRBV2
size: few

DNA: TGTGCCAGTAGTATTGACGGGGGTCCCCAGCATTTT
CDR3: CASSIDGGPQHF
D: NA
J: TRBJ1-5
V: TRBV19
size: NA

DNA: TGTGCCAGCAGCGGGACAGGGCATCTGTACGAGCAGTACTTC
CDR3: CASSGTGHLYEQYF
D: TRBD1
J: TRBJ2-7
V: TRBV9
size: NA

DNA: TGCGCCAGCAGCCCCCGGACAGGGGGTGGCGAGCAGTACTTC
CDR3: CASSPRTGGGEQYF
D: TRBD1
J: TRBJ2-7
V: TRBV5-1
size: NA

DNA: TGTGCCACCAGCAGAGATCCAGTTCAGTCTGGAAACACCATATATTTT
CDR3: CATSRDPVQSGNTIYF
D: NA
J: TRBJ1-3
V: TRBV15
size: few

DNA: TGTGCCAGCAGTTTGTACCAACCGGGACAGGGATACGAGCAGTACTTC
CDR3: CASSLYQPGQGYEQYF
D: TRBD1
J: TRBJ2-7
V: TRBV28
size: NA

DNA: TGTGCCAGCAGGATCGGGGGACAAGAGACCCAGTACTTC
CDR3: CASRIGGQETQYF
D: NA
J: TRBJ2-5
V: TRBV28
size: NA

DNA: TGTGCCAGCTCAACTAACAGGGTTGGGGACACTGAAGCTTTCTTT
CDR3: CASSTNRVGDTEAFF
D: NA
J: TRBJ1-1
V: TRBV18
size: NA

DNA: TGTGCCAGCACCCCGGGCAGGGGCACAGATACGCAGTATTTT
CDR3: CASTPGRGTDTQYF
D: NA
J: TRBJ2-3
V: TRBV11-3
size: once

DNA: TGTGCCAGCACCCGTAGCGGGAGTGTTGTCTCCTACGAGCAGTACTTC
CDR3: CASTRSGSVVSYEQYF
D: TRBD2
J: TRBJ2-7
V: TRBV7-9
size: NA

DNA: TGTGCCTGGAGAGGAGCGGGAGGGCGTCGCGAGCAGTACTTC
CDR3: CAWRGAGGRREQYF
D: TRBD2
J: TRBJ2-7
V: TRBV30
size: NA